These 23 T cell receptor beta chains came from one sample sequenced in a study of OX40 agonist ivuxolimab in advanced cancers. Measured with immunoSEQ multiplex PCR; TCRdb has only the in-frame clones, and not every one. The sample holds tens of thousands of clones, around 90% seen once. The input for sequencing was CD4+ or CD8+ T cells sorted from blood, taken in a trial of the OX40 agonist ivuxolimab. These receptors all come from an adult with an advanced solid tumor such as melanoma, head and neck, liver or kidney cancer.

The chain combines TRBV7-9 with TRBJ1-5; D gene uncertain. The CDR3 covers 12 residues. Trimming pared 4 bases from V and 4 bases from J, leaving 5 bases between. Germline assignment: CDR1 SEHNR and CDR2 FQNEAQ (reference sequence). The CDR3 here is CASSSQNQPQHF. CDR3 sequence (DNA): TGTGCCAGCAGCTCCCAAAATCAGCCCCAGCATTTT. Using reference TRBV7-9 and TRBJ1-5 for the parts outside the CDR3, the full variable domain is DTGVSQNPRHKITKRGQNVTFRCDPISEHNRLYWYRQTLGQGPEFLTYFQNEAQLEKSRLLSDRFSAERPKGSFSTLEIQRTEQGDSAMYLCASSSQNQPQHFGDGTRLSIL.

V usage is TRBV28 and J usage is TRBJ1-5, with D possibly matching TRBD1 (5 bases). The V and J ends lost 5 bases and 4 bases respectively, with 15 bases between them. Germline V gene data show CDR1 as MDHEN and CDR2 as SYDVKM. The CDR3 consists of 15 residues. CDR3 in DNA: TGTGCCAGCAGTCTCCAGGGCCTTGGAAATCAGCCCCAGCATTTT. Its protein is CASSLQGLGNQPQHF.

The chain combines TRBV11-2 with TRBJ1-2, with D perhaps matching TRBD1 (5 bases). The CDR3 runs to 15 residues. V was cut by 5 bases and J by 8 bases, with 21 bases left in between. Germline CDR1 is SGHAT and CDR2 is FQNNGV. As DNA, the CDR3 is TGTGCCAGCAGCGCCACAGGACACCAGCGTTCGGGCTACACCTTC. Its translation: CASSATGHQRSGYTF. The full variable domain, rest sourced from reference TRBV11-2 and TRBJ1-2, is EAGVAQSPRYKIIEKRQSVAFWCNPISGHATLYWYQQILGQGPKLLIQFQNNGVVDDSQLPKDRFSAERLKGVDSTLKIQPAKLEDSAVYLCASSATGHQRSGYTFGSGTRLTVV.

V usage is TRBV5-4 and J usage is TRBJ2-1; D unclear. V gave up 2 bases and J gave up 10 bases, with 19 bases separating them. Germline-derived CDR1 and CDR2 are SGHNT and YYREEE (reference sequence). The CDR3 contains 15 residues. The CDR3 sequence is CASSFGSIDSREQFF. CDR3 coding DNA: TGTGCCAGCAGCTTTGGTTCTATCGACTCCCGGGAGCAGTTCTTC. The complete variable domain, with remaining parts taken from reference TRBV5-4 and TRBJ2-1, reads ETGVTQSPTHLIKTRGQQVTLRCSSQSGHNTVSWYQQALGQGPQFIFQYYREEENGRGNFPPRFSGLQFPNYSSELNVNALELDDSALYLCASSFGSIDSREQFFGPGTRLTVL.

The V call is TRBV7-2, the J call TRBJ1-2; perhaps TRBD1 as D (5 bases). This CDR3 comprises 17 residues. The V and J ends lost 1 base and 4 bases respectively, with 19 bases between them. The germline V gene encodes CDR1 SGHTA and CDR2 FQGNSA. The CDR3 spells CASSLDGRGAGSYGYTF. The CDR3 DNA reads TGTGCCAGCAGCTTAGACGGAAGGGGCGCGGGGTCCTATGGCTACACCTTC.

This clone was counted a single time. The J gene is TRBJ2-1, the V gene TRBV5-5; 9 bases are a match to TRBD2. The CDR3 has 17 amino acids. The junction had 9 bases not matched to a gene; V was cut back by 5 bases and J by 0 bases. The V gene's germline CDR1 is SGHKS and CDR2 YYEKEE (reference sequence). DNA for the CDR3: TGTGCCAGCAGAGGTCTAGCGGGGTTAGTCTCCTACAATGAGCAGTTCTTC. Translated: CASRGLAGLVSYNEQFF.

J is TRBJ2-5 and V is TRBV9; D might be TRBD1 or TRBD2, each matching 5 bases. Germline CDR1 and CDR2: SGDLS and YYNGEE. V was pared by 4 bases and J by 4 bases, with 17 bases between. This CDR3 is built from 15 residues. The CDR3 region is CASSTFLGTGETQYF. CDR3 bases: TGTGCCAGCAGCACCTTCCTAGGGACGGGAGAGACCCAGTACTTC.

The chain has TRBV11-3 and TRBJ2-5; D not resolved. The CDR3 spans 13 residues. CDR1 SGHNT and CDR2 YENEEA come from the germline V gene. Trimming pared 1 base from V and 2 bases from J, leaving 5 bases between. CDR3 coding DNA: TGTGCCAGCAGCTTAGCAGAGCAAGAGACCCAGTACTTC. Translated: CASSLAEQETQYF.

This chain links TRBV19 with TRBJ2-7; unclear D gene. Germline V gene sequence: CDR1 LNHDA, CDR2 SQIVND (reference sequence). V was pared by 7 bases and J by 2 bases, with 12 bases between. This CDR3 has 13 residues. CDR3: CASTPTGAYEQYF. The CDR3 DNA reads as TGTGCCAGTACTCCTACTGGAGCCTACGAGCAGTACTTC.

V gene TRBV6-1 combines with J gene TRBJ2-1, with TRBD1 identical over 12 bases. Germline V gene lookup returns CDR1 MNHNS and CDR2 SASEGT. V lost 4 bases to trimming and J lost 8 bases; unmatched junction nucleotides: 15. There are 18 residues in the CDR3. The CDR3: CASSGNLKPGQGAHEQFF. The CDR3 DNA reads as TGTGCCAGCAGTGGCAACCTTAAACCGGGACAGGGGGCCCATGAGCAGTTCTTC.

This clone appeared a few times. The chain links TRBV5-1 to TRBJ1-1, with TRBD1 matching 8 bases. Germline trimming cut 2 bases from V and 5 bases from J; bases unmatched to any gene: 5. Germline V gives CDR1 SGHRS, CDR2 YFSETQ. The CDR3 totals 14 residues. The DNA of the CDR3 is TGCGCCAGCAGCTTCAGGGGGCCGGATACTGAAGCTTTCTTT. Translating gives CASSFRGPDTEAFF.

This chain uses TRBV21-1 with TRBJ1-2; TRBD1, the table's D call, lacks a check against the DNA. TRBV21-1 is termed a pseudogene. This CDR3 contains 12 residues. In nucleotides, the CDR3 is TGTGCCAGCTACGGGACATTGAATGGCTACACCTTC. This translates into CASYGTLNGYTF.

The genes are TRBV30 and TRBJ2-7, with 8 bases aligning to TRBD1. The germline V gene has CDR1 GTSNPN and CDR2 SVGIG (reference sequence). CDR3 length: 15 residues. V dropped 1 base and J dropped 0; count of bases not matched to a gene: 5. DNA of the CDR3: TGTGCCTGGAGTGGAAGACAGGGGCTCTCCTACGAGCAGTACTTC. Residues: CAWSGRQGLSYEQYF.

There are many counts of this clone. The chain carries TRBV6-1 and TRBJ2-5; 10 nucleotides align to TRBD2. Trimming removed 7 bases from V and 7 bases from J; junction bases left unmatched: 12. Germline V lookup: CDR1 MNHNS, CDR2 SASEGT. The CDR3 covers 15 residues. The CDR3 coding sequence is TGTGCCAGCATCCTGGAGGCTAGCGGGGGCGCGACCCAGTACTTC. Amino acid sequence: CASILEASGGATQYF.

The V gene is TRBV5-5, the J gene TRBJ2-7; D unclear. The CDR3 has 14 residues. Trimming took 0 bases from V and 0 from J, leaving 7 bases between them. CDR1 and CDR2 (germline): SGHKS, YYEKEE (reference sequence). CDR3 sequence: CASSLGTASYEQYF. CDR3 in DNA: TGTGCCAGCAGCTTGGGGACGGCCTCCTACGAGCAGTACTTC.

The chain uses TRBV11-2 and TRBJ2-7, with 11 bases fitting TRBD2. The ends lost 4 bases at V and 0 bases at J; junction bases unmatched: 2. Germline CDR1 reads SGHAT; CDR2 reads FQNNGV. CDR3 length: 15 amino acids. CDR3 sequence reads: CASSWGLAASYEQYF. In DNA form, the CDR3 reads TGTGCCAGCAGCTGGGGACTAGCGGCCTCCTACGAGCAGTACTTC.

This chain links TRBV5-1 with TRBJ2-1, with D unresolved. CDR1 and CDR2 from the germline V gene are SGHRS and YFSETQ. The CDR3 extends over 15 amino acids. The V end lost 2 bases, the J end lost 0 bases, and 9 bases lay between the germline ends. The CDR3 spells CASSFPRDSYNEQFF. CDR3 coding DNA: TGCGCCAGCAGCTTCCCGAGAGACTCCTACAATGAGCAGTTCTTC.

The rearrangement uses TRBV25-1 and TRBJ2-5; TRBD1 is a possible D gene (5 bases). The better agreement between TRBJ2-7 and the DNA end casts doubt on the J call. CDR1 MGHDK and CDR2 SYGVNS come from the germline V gene. The CDR3 is made up of 15 amino acids. The CDR3 bases are TGTGCCAGCAGTGCCAGGGCCGACAGCTCCTACGAGCAGTACTTC. Translation: CASSARADSSYEQYF.

The V call is TRBV27, the J call TRBJ1-3; D gene ambiguous. The CDR3 is made up of 14 amino acids. Trimming shortened V by 8 bases and J by 4 bases, and 15 bases separated the two germline ends. Germline assignment: CDR1 MNHEY and CDR2 SMNVEV (reference sequence). The CDR3 spells CASRGLSSGNTIYF. The CDR3 nucleotides read TGTGCCAGCCGTGGACTGTCTTCGGGAAACACCATATATTTT.

The chain is built from TRBV11-3 and TRBJ2-5, with 9 bases matching TRBD2. This CDR3 is built from 15 residues. Germline CDR1 and CDR2: SGHNT and YENEEA. The V and J ends lost 1 base and 6 bases, in that order; junction bases with no gene match: 6. For the CDR3, the DNA is TGTGCCAGCAGCTTAGTTGCGGGAGGGTTGCAGACCCAGTACTTC. It codes for CASSLVAGGLQTQYF.

The sample holds one count of this clone. The chain joins TRBV19 to TRBJ2-1; TRBD1 or TRBD2 may be the D gene (5 bases each). The germline gives CDR1 LNHDA, CDR2 SQIVND (reference sequence). Trimming removed 3 bases at V and 6 bases at J, with 18 bases between. The CDR3 length is 16 residues. The CDR3 is CASSINAGTASNEQFF. Written as DNA, the CDR3 is TGTGCCAGTAGTATTAACGCCGGGACGGCTTCCAATGAGCAGTTCTTC.

This chain connects TRBV5-5 to TRBJ1-4, with D perhaps TRBD1 (5 bases). Germline V gene data show CDR1 as SGHKS and CDR2 as YYEKEE (reference sequence). Between the trimmed V and J ends, which lost 1 base and 6 bases, there was a span of 22 bases. The CDR3 is 18 amino acids. The CDR3 region is CASSLLGVVGDAYEKLFF. Here the CDR3 DNA reads TGTGCCAGCAGCTTGTTGGGAGTGGTGGGGGATGCCTATGAAAAACTGTTTTTT.

This clone was detected only a few times. Its ends do not fully match the called genes, so a read error is possible. The chain employs TRBV6-1 and TRBJ1-5; D not resolved. Germline CDR1 MNHNS, CDR2 SASEGT. The CDR3 extends over 11 amino acids. CDR3 coding DNA: TGTGCCAGCAGCGAAGCTCAGCCCCAGCATTTT. Translated, it gives CASSEAQPQHF.